Below, 6 T cell receptor beta chains from the same sample are listed, as sequenced in a study of blood T cell repertoires in COVID-19. The repertoire was sequenced with immunoSEQ multiplex PCR; TCRdb's copy has only in-frame clones and lacks some. The sample includes roughly 140,000 clones, 80% of them seen just once. Input material: peripheral blood. These receptors all come from a man aged 65 to 85 who had recovered from COVID-19.

The chain has TRBV6-5 and TRBJ2-7; 10 bases map to TRBD1. Germline V lookup: CDR1 MNHEY, CDR2 SVGAGI. The trim removed 7 bases at V and 7 bases at J, leaving 13 bases unmatched. This CDR3 contains 15 residues. In DNA, the CDR3 is TGTGCCAGCACCCCGACAGGGGGCGCCCCGGGAGAGCAGTACTTC. This codes for CASTPTGGAPGEQYF.

This clone appeared a few times. J is TRBJ1-1 and V is TRBV7-9, with TRBD1 as a possible D gene (6 bases). Germline V gene sequence: CDR1 SEHNR, CDR2 FQNEAQ (reference sequence). Trimming removed 8 bases from V and 1 base from J, with 14 bases in between. This CDR3 region has 14 residues. The CDR3 DNA follows: TGTGCCAGCCACCCTGGACAGCCGAACACTGAAGCTTTCTTT. This codes for CASHPGQPNTEAFF.

The chain combines TRBV7-2 with TRBJ2-5, with unresolved D. The germline V gene has CDR1 SGHTA and CDR2 FQGNSA. The V and J ends lost 5 bases and 3 bases respectively, with 10 bases between them. This CDR3 is built from 13 residues. As DNA, the CDR3 is TGTGCCAGCAGCCCGCCAATAGAAGAGACCCAGTACTTC. Amino acids: CASSPPIEETQYF.

The rearrangement joins TRBV7-3 to TRBJ2-3; TRBD2 matches 7 bases. Trimming took 1 base from V and 1 from J; bases not matched to a gene: 2. CDR3 length: 15 residues. Germline assignment: CDR1 SGHTA and CDR2 FQGTGA. The CDR3 reads CASSLRGRGTDTQYF. CDR3 in DNA: TGTGCCAGCAGCTTAAGAGGGAGGGGCACAGATACGCAGTATTTT.

This clone was seen only a few times. J is TRBJ2-1 and V is TRBV19; TRBD1 agrees at 12 bases. This CDR3 contains 19 residues. CDR1 is LNHDA and CDR2 is SQIVND in the germline V gene (reference sequence). V shed 2 bases and J 1 base; nucleotides not matched to a gene: 9. Written as DNA, the CDR3 is TGTGCCAGTAGTATAAGGGGACAGGGGGCCCTTCTTTCCTACAATGAGCAGTTCTTC. Its translation: CASSIRGQGALLSYNEQFF.

J is TRBJ2-7 and V is TRBV6-6, with TRBD1 identical over 7 bases. This CDR3 spans 14 amino acids. CDR1 is MNHNY and CDR2 is SVGAGI in the germline V gene (reference sequence). The V and J ends lost 6 bases and 6 bases, in that order; junction bases with no gene match: 11. The CDR3: CASSRGQAALEQYF. In DNA, the CDR3 is TGTGCCAGCAGCCGCGGACAGGCCGCCCTCGAGCAGTACTTC.